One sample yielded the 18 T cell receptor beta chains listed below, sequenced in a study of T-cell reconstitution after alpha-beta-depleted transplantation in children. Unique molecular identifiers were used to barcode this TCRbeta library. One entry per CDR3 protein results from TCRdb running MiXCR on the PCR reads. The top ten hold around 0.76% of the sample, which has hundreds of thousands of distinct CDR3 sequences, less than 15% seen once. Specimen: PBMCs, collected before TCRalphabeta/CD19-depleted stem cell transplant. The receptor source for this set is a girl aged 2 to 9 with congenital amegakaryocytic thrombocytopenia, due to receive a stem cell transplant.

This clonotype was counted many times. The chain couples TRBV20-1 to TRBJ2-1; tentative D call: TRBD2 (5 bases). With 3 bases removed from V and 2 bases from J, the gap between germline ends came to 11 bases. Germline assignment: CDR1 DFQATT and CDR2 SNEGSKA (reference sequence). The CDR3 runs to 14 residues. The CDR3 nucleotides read TGCAGTGCTAGGCCACTAGAAACCTACAATGAGCAGTTCTTC. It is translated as CSARPLETYNEQFF.

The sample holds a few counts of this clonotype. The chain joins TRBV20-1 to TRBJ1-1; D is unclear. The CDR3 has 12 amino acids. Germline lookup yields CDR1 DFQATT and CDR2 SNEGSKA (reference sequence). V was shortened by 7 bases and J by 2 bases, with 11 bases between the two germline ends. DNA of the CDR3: TGCAGTGTATCCGGGTTTAACACTGAAGCTTTCTTT. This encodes CSVSGFNTEAFF.

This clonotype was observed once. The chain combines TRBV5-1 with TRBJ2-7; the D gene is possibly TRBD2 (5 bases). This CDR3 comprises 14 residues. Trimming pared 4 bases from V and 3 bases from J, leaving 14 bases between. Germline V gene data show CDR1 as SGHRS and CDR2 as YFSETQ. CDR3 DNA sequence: TGCGCCAGCAGCCAGGACCAAAGCGGCTACGAGCAGTACTTC. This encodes CASSQDQSGYEQYF.

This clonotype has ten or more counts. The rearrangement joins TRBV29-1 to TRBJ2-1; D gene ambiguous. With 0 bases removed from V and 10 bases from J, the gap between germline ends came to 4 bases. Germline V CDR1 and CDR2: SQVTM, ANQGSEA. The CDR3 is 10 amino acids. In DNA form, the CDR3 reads TGCAGCGTTGAAGAGCGGGAGCAGTTCTTC. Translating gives CSVEEREQFF.

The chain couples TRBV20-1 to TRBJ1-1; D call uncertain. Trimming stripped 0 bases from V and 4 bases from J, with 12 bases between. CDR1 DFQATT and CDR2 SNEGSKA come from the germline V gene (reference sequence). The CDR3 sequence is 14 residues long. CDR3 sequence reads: CSARDPRSSTEAFF. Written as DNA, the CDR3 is TGCAGTGCTAGAGACCCGAGGTCCTCCACTGAAGCTTTCTTT.

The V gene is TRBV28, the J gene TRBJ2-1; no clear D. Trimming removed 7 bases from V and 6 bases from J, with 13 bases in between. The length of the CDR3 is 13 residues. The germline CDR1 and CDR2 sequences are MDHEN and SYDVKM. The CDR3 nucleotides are TGTGCCAGCACGCTCCCCGGTGGCAATGAGCAGTTCTTC. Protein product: CASTLPGGNEQFF.

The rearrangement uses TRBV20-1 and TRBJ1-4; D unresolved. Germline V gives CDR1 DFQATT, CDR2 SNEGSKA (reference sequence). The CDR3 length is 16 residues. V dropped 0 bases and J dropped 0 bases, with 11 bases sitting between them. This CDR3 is CSARDPRVATNEKLFF. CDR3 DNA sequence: TGCAGTGCTAGAGACCCCCGGGTCGCAACTAATGAAAAACTGTTTTTT.

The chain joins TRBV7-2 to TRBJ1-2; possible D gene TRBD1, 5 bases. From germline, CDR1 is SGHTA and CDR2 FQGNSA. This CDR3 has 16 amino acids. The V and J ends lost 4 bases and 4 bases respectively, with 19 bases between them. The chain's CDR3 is CASSSGRAQILYGYTF. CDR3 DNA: TGTGCCAGCAGCTCAGGGCGGGCTCAGATCCTCTATGGCTACACCTTC. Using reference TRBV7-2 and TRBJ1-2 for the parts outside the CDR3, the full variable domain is GAGVSQSPSNKVTEKGKDVELRCDPISGHTALYWYRQSLGQGLEFLIYFQGNSAPDKSGLPSDRFSAERTGGSVSTLTIQRTQQEDSAVYLCASSSGRAQILYGYTFGSGTRLTVV.

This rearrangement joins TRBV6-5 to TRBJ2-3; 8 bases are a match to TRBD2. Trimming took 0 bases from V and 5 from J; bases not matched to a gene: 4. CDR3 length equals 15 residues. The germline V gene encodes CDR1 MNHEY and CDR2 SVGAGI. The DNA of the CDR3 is TGTGCCAGCAGTTACTCGAACGGGAGGGGAGATACGCAGTATTTT. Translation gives CASSYSNGRGDTQYF.

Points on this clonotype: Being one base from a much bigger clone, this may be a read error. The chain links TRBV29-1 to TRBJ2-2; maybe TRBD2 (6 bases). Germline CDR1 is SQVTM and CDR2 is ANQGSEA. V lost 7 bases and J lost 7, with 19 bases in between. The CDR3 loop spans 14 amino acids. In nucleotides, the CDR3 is TGCAGCGCGGATACCGGGAGCACTGACGGGGAGCTGTTTTTT. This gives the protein CSADTGSTDGELFF.

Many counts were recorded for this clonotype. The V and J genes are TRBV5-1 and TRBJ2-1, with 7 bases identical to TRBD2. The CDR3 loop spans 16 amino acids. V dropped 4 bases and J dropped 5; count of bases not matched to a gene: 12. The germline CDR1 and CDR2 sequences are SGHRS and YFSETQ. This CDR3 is CASSPQAGVKNNEQFF. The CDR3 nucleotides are TGCGCCAGCAGCCCCCAGGCGGGGGTTAAAAACAATGAGCAGTTCTTC.

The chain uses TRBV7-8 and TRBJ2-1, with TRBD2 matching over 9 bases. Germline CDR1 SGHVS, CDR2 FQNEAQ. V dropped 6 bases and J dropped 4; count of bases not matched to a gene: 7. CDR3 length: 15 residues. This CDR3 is CASSTPTSGYNEQFF. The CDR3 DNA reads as TGTGCCAGCAGTACGCCGACTAGCGGTTACAATGAGCAGTTCTTC.

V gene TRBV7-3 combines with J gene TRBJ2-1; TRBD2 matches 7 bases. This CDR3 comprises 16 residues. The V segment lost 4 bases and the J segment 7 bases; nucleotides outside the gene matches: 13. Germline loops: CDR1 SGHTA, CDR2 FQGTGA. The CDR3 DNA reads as TGTGCCAGCAGCTCCAGGGCGCGGGAGCATGTGAATGAGCAGTTCTTC. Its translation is CASSSRAREHVNEQFF.

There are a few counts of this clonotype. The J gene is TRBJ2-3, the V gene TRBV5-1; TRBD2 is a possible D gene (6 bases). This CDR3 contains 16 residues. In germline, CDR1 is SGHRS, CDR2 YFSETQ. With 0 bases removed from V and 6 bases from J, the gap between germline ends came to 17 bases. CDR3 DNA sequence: TGCGCCAGCAGCTTGGACCAGCTCTCTAGCGAGGATACGCAGTATTTT. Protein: CASSLDQLSSEDTQYF. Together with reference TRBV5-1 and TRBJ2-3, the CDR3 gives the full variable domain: KAGVTQTPRYLIKTRGQQVTLSCSPISGHRSVSWYQQTPGQGLQFLFEYFSETQRNKGNFPGRFSGRQFSNSRSEMNVSTLELGDSALYLCASSLDQLSSEDTQYFGPGTRLTVL.

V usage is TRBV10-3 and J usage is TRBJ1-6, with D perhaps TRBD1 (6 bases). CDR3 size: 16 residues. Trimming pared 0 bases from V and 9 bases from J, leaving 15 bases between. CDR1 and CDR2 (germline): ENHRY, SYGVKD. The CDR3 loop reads CAISESMGAKASPLHF. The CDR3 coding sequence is TGTGCCATCAGTGAGTCGATGGGGGCAAAAGCTTCACCCCTCCACTTT.

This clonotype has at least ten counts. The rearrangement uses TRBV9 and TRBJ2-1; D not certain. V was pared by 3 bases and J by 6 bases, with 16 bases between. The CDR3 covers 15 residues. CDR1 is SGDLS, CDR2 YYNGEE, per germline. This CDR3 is CASSGTDPSINEQFF. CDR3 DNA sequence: TGTGCCAGCAGCGGGACCGACCCGAGTATCAATGAGCAGTTCTTC.

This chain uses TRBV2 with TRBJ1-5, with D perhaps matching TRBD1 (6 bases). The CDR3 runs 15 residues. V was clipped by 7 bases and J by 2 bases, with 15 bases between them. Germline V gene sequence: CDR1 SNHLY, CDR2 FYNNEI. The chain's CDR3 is CASNYRVTGNQPQHF. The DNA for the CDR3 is TGTGCCAGCAATTACAGGGTGACTGGCAATCAGCCCCAGCATTTT.

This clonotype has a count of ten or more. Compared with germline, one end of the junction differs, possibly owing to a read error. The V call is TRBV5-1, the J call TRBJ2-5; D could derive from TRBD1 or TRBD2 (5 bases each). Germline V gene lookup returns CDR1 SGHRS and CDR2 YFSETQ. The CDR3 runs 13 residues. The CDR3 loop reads CASSLEGRETQYF. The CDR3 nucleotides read TGTGCCAGCAGTTTAGAGGGGAGAGAGACCCAGTACTTC.